The 24 T cell receptor beta chains in this list originate from one sample, sequenced in a study of blood T cell repertoires in COVID-19. Profiled with immunoSEQ multiplex PCR; TCRdb holds only in-frame clones, not every one. Of over 250,000 clones in the sample, around 90% were seen once. Sequenced material: peripheral blood. All receptors derive from a woman in her 30s with acute or convalescent COVID-19.

The rearrangement links TRBV21-1 to TRBJ2-1; the D call TRBD2 from the table was never checked on the DNA. TRBV21-1 is noted as a pseudogene. CDR3 length equals 17 residues. For the CDR3, the DNA is TGTGCCAGCAGGACTAGCGGGTGGAACCGATTGGGCAATGAGCAGTTCTTC. Protein: CASRTSGWNRLGNEQFF.

This clone was found once. The chain has TRBV18 and TRBJ2-5; no definite D call. CDR3 size: 14 residues. The V gene lost 3 bases and the J gene lost 1 base, with 9 bases spanning the gap. Germline CDR1 reads KGHSH; CDR2 reads LQKENI. CDR3 in amino acids: CASSPTEPQETQYF. For the CDR3, the DNA is TGTGCCAGCTCACCGACTGAGCCCCAAGAGACCCAGTACTTC.

The V and J genes are TRBV24-1 and TRBJ2-1; 14 bases are shared with TRBD2. Trimming cost V 6 bases and J 8 bases; bases outside gene matches: 11. The CDR3 covers 17 residues. Germline V lookup: CDR1 KGHDR, CDR2 SFDVKD. The CDR3 here is CATSPAGLAGVSDEQFF. The DNA of the CDR3 is TGTGCCACCAGTCCGGCGGGACTAGCGGGAGTTTCGGATGAGCAGTTCTTC.

The chain joins TRBV29-1 to TRBJ1-4, with D unresolved. The germline V gene has CDR1 SQVTM and CDR2 ANQGSEA. The germline V and J ends were trimmed by 4 bases and 7 bases, with 19 bases remaining between them. There are 15 residues in the CDR3. Written as DNA, the CDR3 is TGCAGCGTTGCTAAATTAACTAGGGAAGGTGAAAAACTGTTTTTT. It specifies CSVAKLTREGEKLFF. Full variable domain (outside the CDR3, taken from reference TRBV29-1 and TRBJ1-4): SAVISQKPSRDICQRGTSLTIQCQVDSQVTMMFWYRQQPGQSLTLIATANQGSEATYESGFVIDKFPISRPNLTFSTLTVSNMSPEDSSIYLCSVAKLTREGEKLFFGSGTQLSVL.

This clone came up once. The chain has TRBV29-1 and TRBJ2-1, with 14 nucleotides matching TRBD2. The CDR3 has 16 residues. V trimming: 5 bases; J trimming: 5 bases; junction bases outside the gene matches: 8. Germline CDR1 reads SQVTM; CDR2 reads ANQGSEA. Here the CDR3 reads CSVHMTSGRADNEQFF. In nucleotides, the CDR3 is TGCAGCGTTCACATGACTAGCGGGAGGGCCGACAATGAGCAGTTCTTC.

The chain is built from TRBV19 and TRBJ2-3; D not resolved. Germline CDR1 and CDR2: LNHDA and SQIVND (reference sequence). The CDR3 loop spans 14 amino acids. V lost 3 bases and J lost 0, with 7 bases in between. The CDR3 DNA reads as TGTGCCAGTAGTATTCCGACTAGCACAGATACGCAGTATTTT. The encoded protein is CASSIPTSTDTQYF. Variable domain in full (rest from reference TRBV19 and TRBJ2-3): DGGITQSPKYLFRKEGQNVTLSCEQNLNHDAMYWYRQDPGQGLRLIYYSQIVNDFQKGDIAEGYSVSREKKESFPLTVTSAQKNPTAFYLCASSIPTSTDTQYFGPGTRLTVL.

V and J are TRBV24-1 and TRBJ2-1; D unresolved. The V and J ends lost 2 bases and 5 bases respectively, with 3 bases between them. The CDR3 has 12 residues. Looked up from germline, CDR1 is KGHDR and CDR2 is SFDVKD. Written as DNA, the CDR3 is TGTGCCACCAGTGATTCTAACAATGAGCAGTTCTTC. Translation gives CATSDSNNEQFF.

V is TRBV7-9 and J is TRBJ2-7, with 10 bases identical to TRBD1. The germline V gene encodes CDR1 SEHNR and CDR2 FQNEAQ (reference sequence). Trimming removed 6 bases from V and 0 bases from J; junction bases left unmatched: 5. The CDR3 runs 15 residues. The CDR3 coding sequence is TGTGCCAGCAGTTCCGGGACAGGGGCCTCCTACGAGCAGTACTTC. Its translation: CASSSGTGASYEQYF.

V and J are TRBV30 and TRBJ1-5; the match to TRBD1 covers 8 bases. Germline V gene sequence: CDR1 GTSNPN, CDR2 SVGIG (reference sequence). V dropped 2 bases and J dropped 3; count of bases not matched to a gene: 6. CDR3 length: 15 residues. The DNA for the CDR3 is TGTGCCTGGAGTCAGGGGGCGCGGGCCAATCAGCCCCAGCATTTT. This codes for CAWSQGARANQPQHF.

This clone was picked up one time. The gene calls are TRBV3-1 (or the pseudogene TRBV3-2) and TRBJ1-3, with no clear D. The CDR3 runs to 16 residues. The germline gives CDR1 LGHDT, CDR2 YNNKEL (reference sequence). The V and J ends lost 4 bases and 0 bases respectively, with 13 bases between them. CDR3 in amino acids: CASSPTTPYSGNTIYF. In DNA, the CDR3 is TGTGCCAGCAGCCCGACGACACCTTACTCTGGAAACACCATATATTTT.

The V gene is TRBV7-8, the J gene TRBJ2-1; 10 positions match TRBD1. Germline lookup yields CDR1 SGHVS and CDR2 FQNEAQ. V gave up 3 bases and J gave up 9 bases; unmatched junction bases: 5. The CDR3 is made up of 14 amino acids. The CDR3 region is CASSFGTGVFEQFF. The CDR3 DNA is TGTGCCAGCAGCTTCGGGACAGGGGTATTTGAGCAGTTCTTC.

The J gene is TRBJ2-5, the V gene TRBV5-4; 8 bases line up with TRBD2. Germline CDR1 is SGHNT and CDR2 is YYREEE (reference sequence). With V trimmed by 2 bases and J by 4 bases, 13 bases remained unmatched. There are 17 residues in the CDR3. The CDR3 sequence is CASSFPGVAGIGETQYF. The CDR3 DNA reads as TGTGCCAGCAGCTTCCCGGGGGTAGCGGGAATAGGAGAGACCCAGTACTTC.

CDR3: CASSGYRDSNTEAFF. The CDR3 DNA follows: TGTGCCAGCAGCGGATACAGGGATTCGAACACTGAAGCTTTCTTT. The chain employs TRBV9 and TRBJ1-1; a possible D gene is TRBD1 (6 bases). Germline V gene lookup returns CDR1 SGDLS and CDR2 YYNGEE. V lost 3 bases and J lost 1, with 13 bases in between. The length of the CDR3 is 15 residues.

The CDR3 nucleotides read TGTGCCAGCAGCCACGGACAGGGAACCACAGATACGCAGTATTTT. Protein: CASSHGQGTTDTQYF. The rearrangement uses TRBV7-6 and TRBJ2-3; 8 bases align to TRBD1. Germline V gene sequence: CDR1 SGHVS, CDR2 FNYEAQ. The ends lost 5 bases at V and 2 bases at J; junction bases unmatched: 6. This CDR3 region has 15 residues.

This chain connects TRBV18 to TRBJ1-2; D is undetermined. This CDR3 has 16 residues. The germline V gene encodes CDR1 KGHSH and CDR2 LQKENI. Between the trimmed V and J ends, which lost 3 bases and 0 bases, there was a span of 14 bases. CDR3 sequence: CASSPSAGNPNYGYTF. The DNA for the CDR3 is TGTGCCAGCTCACCTTCCGCGGGAAACCCTAACTATGGCTACACCTTC.

This rearrangement joins TRBV5-1 to TRBJ2-7, with D possibly being TRBD2 (6 bases). This CDR3 spans 13 amino acids. Trimming took 5 bases from V and 0 from J, leaving 9 bases between them. Germline CDR1 is SGHRS and CDR2 is YFSETQ. Written as DNA, the CDR3 is TGCGCCAGCAGGGAAGCGGGCTCCTACGAGCAGTACTTC. Protein product: CASREAGSYEQYF.

The gene calls are TRBV6-5 and TRBJ1-4; 10 bases line up with TRBD1. V trimming: 7 bases; J trimming: 7 bases; junction bases outside the gene matches: 6. The germline V gene has CDR1 MNHEY and CDR2 SVGAGI. This CDR3 has 14 residues. As DNA, the CDR3 is TGTGCCAGCAAGGGACAGGGGAAGGGTGAAAAACTGTTTTTT. Translated: CASKGQGKGEKLFF.

This chain connects TRBV5-4 to TRBJ2-7; 11 bases are shared with TRBD2. There are 14 residues in the CDR3. The germline V gene encodes CDR1 SGHNT and CDR2 YYREEE (reference sequence). The trim removed 3 bases at V and 6 bases at J, leaving 5 bases unmatched. CDR3 bases: TGTGCCAGCAGCTATAGCGGGAGGGCAGGCGAGCAGTACTTC. This codes for CASSYSGRAGEQYF.

The chain is built from TRBV19 and TRBJ1-4; TRBD1 agrees at 7 bases. The CDR3 totals 18 residues. Germline CDR1 and CDR2: LNHDA and SQIVND (reference sequence). The V gene end was trimmed by 9 bases and the J gene end by 3 bases; junction bases not matched to a gene: 19. CDR3 coding DNA: TGTGCCAGCGCTATTTTTACAGGGGCGGGAAGGGCTAATGAAAAACTGTTTTTT. It specifies CASAIFTGAGRANEKLFF.

The V and J genes are TRBV6-5 and TRBJ1-1, with TRBD1 matching over 7 bases. The CDR3 consists of 13 residues. Germline V gene data show CDR1 as MNHEY and CDR2 as SVGAGI. V gave up 5 bases and J gave up 4 bases; unmatched junction bases: 4. The CDR3 bases are TGTGCCAGCAGTCAACCAGGGGGCACTGAAGCTTTCTTT. Protein product: CASSQPGGTEAFF.

The J gene is TRBJ2-1, the V gene TRBV7-9, with 10 bases lining up with TRBD2. CDR1 SEHNR and CDR2 FQNEAQ come from the germline V gene (reference sequence). The ends lost 2 bases at V and 6 bases at J; junction bases unmatched: 7. The CDR3 contains 16 residues. The CDR3 DNA follows: TGTGCCAGCAGCTTATCGATTAGCGGGAGGCTCAATGAGCAGTTCTTC. Translated: CASSLSISGRLNEQFF.

The chain couples TRBV6-5 to TRBJ2-1; 8 bases fit TRBD2. Germline loops: CDR1 MNHEY, CDR2 SVGAGI. The trim removed 6 bases at V and 9 bases at J, leaving 10 bases unmatched. The CDR3 is 14 residues long. This chain's CDR3 is CASRIYRGGGEQFF. CDR3 nucleotides: TGTGCCAGCAGGATCTACCGGGGGGGTGGTGAGCAGTTCTTC.

This clone occurred once. The chain has TRBV29-1 and TRBJ2-7; 7 nucleotides line up with TRBD1. The V gene's germline CDR1 is SQVTM and CDR2 ANQGSEA. The junction had 7 bases not matched to a gene; V was cut back by 2 bases and J by 0 bases. The CDR3 is 15 amino acids. The CDR3 region has the DNA TGCAGCGTTGAACTCCTCAGGGGGAGCTCCTACGAGCAGTACTTC. It yields the protein CSVELLRGSSYEQYF.

This clone showed up just once. The CDR3 coding sequence is TGTGCCAGCAGCGAGGACAGGGGGCTCGATCAGCCCCAGCATTTT. This gives the protein CASSEDRGLDQPQHF. The chain links TRBV5-6 to TRBJ1-5; the match to TRBD1 covers 11 bases. Germline CDR1 SGHDT, CDR2 YYEEEE. This CDR3 contains 15 residues. With V trimmed by 4 bases and J by 5 bases, 5 bases remained unmatched.